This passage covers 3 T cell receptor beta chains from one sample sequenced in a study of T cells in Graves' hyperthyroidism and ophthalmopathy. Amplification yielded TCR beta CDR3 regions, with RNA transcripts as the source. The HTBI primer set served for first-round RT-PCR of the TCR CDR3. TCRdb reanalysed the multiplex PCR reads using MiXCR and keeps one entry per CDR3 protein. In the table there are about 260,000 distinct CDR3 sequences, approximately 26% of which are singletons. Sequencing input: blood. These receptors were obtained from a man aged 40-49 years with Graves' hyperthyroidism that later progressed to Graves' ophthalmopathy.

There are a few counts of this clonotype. The CDR3 DNA sequence: TGTGCCAGCAGTTTAGGAGGGGCGGGAGGCTACACCTTC. Encoded protein: CASSLGGAGGYTF. This chain uses TRBV27 with TRBJ1-2, with a weak D call TRBD1 (5 bases). Germline assignment: CDR1 MNHEY and CDR2 SMNVEV (reference sequence). V lost 2 bases and J 8 bases, leaving 12 bases between the germline ends. This CDR3 region has 13 residues.

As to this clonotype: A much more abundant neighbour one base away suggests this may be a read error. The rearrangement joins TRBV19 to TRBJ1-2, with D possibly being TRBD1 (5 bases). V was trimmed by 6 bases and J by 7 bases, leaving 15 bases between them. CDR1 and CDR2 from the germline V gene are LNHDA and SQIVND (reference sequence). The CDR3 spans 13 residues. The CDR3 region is CASSSGGFVGYTF. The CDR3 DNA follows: TGTGCCAGTAGCTCCGGGGGGTTTGTTGGCTACACCTTC.

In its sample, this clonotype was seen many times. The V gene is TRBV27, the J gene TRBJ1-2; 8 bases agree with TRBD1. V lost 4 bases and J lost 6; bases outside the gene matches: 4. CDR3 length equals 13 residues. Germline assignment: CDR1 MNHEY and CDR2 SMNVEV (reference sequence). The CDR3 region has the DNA TGTGCCAGCAGTTCAGACAGGGGCCATGGCTACACCTTC. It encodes CASSSDRGHGYTF.